This T cell receptor beta chain comes out of a study of PD-1 blockade in classical Hodgkin lymphoma. Study-wide points: Significant TCR diversity gains by C4D1 occurred in CD4+ but not CD8+ cells. Factors driving the repertoire differences, possibly disease activity or prior therapy, remain undefined. Reported baseline diversity: healthy donors highest, relapsed/refractory patients lowest. Complete responders' baseline diversity resembled that of newly diagnosed patients.

A note on this clone: Antigen: not known.

Libraries were prepared by immunoSEQ multiplex PCR; TCRdb keeps only in-frame clonotypes and omits some of them. Here the sample spans around 100,000 clones, around 88% being singletons. No patient escaped relapse after autologous stem cell transplantation, and brentuximab vedotin exposure varied. Germline CDR1 is SGHKS and CDR2 is YYEKEE (reference sequence). Trimming shortened V by 6 bases and J by 0 bases, and 13 bases separated the two germline ends. CDR3 length: 15 amino acids. This receptor was taken from a human donor with classical Hodgkin lymphoma. The V call is TRBV5-5, the J call TRBJ1-5; D not certain. This material consisted of peripheral blood mononuclear cells (PBMCs), taken before the second cycle of nivolumab. CDR3 bases: TGTGCCAGCACCGTCGGGAGGGATAGCAATCAGCCCCAGCATTTT. The encoded protein is CASTVGRDSNQPQHF.